A single sample is the source of the 27 T cell receptor beta chains below, sequenced in a study of blood T cell repertoires in COVID-19. Profiling relied on immunoSEQ multiplex PCR, and the TCRdb table lists in-frame clones only, not all of them. The sample includes 35,000 to 50,000 clones, approximately 88% of them seen just once. The sample comprised peripheral blood. These receptors all stem from a woman between 35 and 50 years old with acute or convalescent COVID-19.

This chain connects TRBV18 to TRBJ1-5; D is possibly TRBD1 (5 bases). The CDR3 loop spans 15 amino acids. Germline CDR1 is KGHSH and CDR2 is LQKENI. V was trimmed by 3 bases and J by 5 bases, leaving 14 bases between them. The CDR3 spells CASSPNSGGDQPQHF. The CDR3 nucleotides read TGTGCCAGCTCACCCAACTCGGGGGGAGATCAGCCCCAGCATTTT.

The chain is built from TRBV13 and TRBJ2-7; 12 bases fit TRBD2. J gave up 2 bases and V 2 bases, and 10 bases lay outside the gene matches. The CDR3 is 18 amino acids. The V gene's germline CDR1 is PRHDT and CDR2 FYEKMQ (reference sequence). CDR3 loop: CASSLIVGLAGGPYEQYF. The CDR3, as DNA: TGTGCCAGCAGCTTAATAGTTGGGCTAGCGGGGGGGCCCTACGAGCAGTACTTC. Together with reference TRBV13 and TRBJ2-7, the CDR3 gives the full variable domain: AAGVIQSPRHLIKEKRETATLKCYPIPRHDTVYWYQQGPGQDPQFLISFYEKMQSDKGSIPDRFSAQQFSDYHSELNMSSLELGDSALYFCASSLIVGLAGGPYEQYFGPGTRLTVT.

This sequence joins TRBV6-5 and TRBJ1-5; TRBD1 agrees at 8 bases. The CDR3 totals 14 residues. The germline gives CDR1 MNHEY, CDR2 SVGAGI. V lost 4 bases and J lost 2; bases outside the gene matches: 1. The CDR3 is CASSLQGGNQPQHF. The DNA of the CDR3 is TGTGCCAGCAGTTTACAGGGGGGCAATCAGCCCCAGCATTTT.

This chain links TRBV12-3 or TRBV12-4 with TRBJ1-5; no clear D. The CDR3 has 11 residues. The V end lost 6 bases, the J end lost 9 bases, and 9 bases lay between the germline ends. This CDR3 reads CASSRGVPQHF. The CDR3 nucleotides read TGTGCCAGCAGCCGAGGCGTGCCCCAGCATTTT.

Here the CDR3 reads CASSLDLENEQYF. In DNA, the CDR3 is TGTGCCAGCAGCTTAGATCTGGAGAACGAGCAGTACTTC. This chain joins TRBV11-2 and TRBJ2-7, with D uncertain. Germline V gene lookup returns CDR1 SGHAT and CDR2 FQNNGV. The CDR3 contains 13 residues. The V gene lost 0 bases and the J gene lost 5 bases, with 8 bases spanning the gap.

The chain has TRBV9 and TRBJ2-2, with 10 nucleotides matching TRBD2. The CDR3 has 18 amino acids. Losses at the gene ends were 3 bases for V and 4 bases for J; bases not matched to a gene: 12. Germline V gives CDR1 SGDLS, CDR2 YYNGEE. CDR3 amino acids: CASSDWTSGNAITGELFF. The CDR3 nucleotides are TGTGCCAGCAGCGATTGGACTAGCGGAAACGCTATCACCGGGGAGCTGTTTTTT.

The rearrangement joins TRBV27 to TRBJ1-1, with 8 bases aligning to TRBD1. Germline trimming cut 5 bases from V and 0 bases from J; bases unmatched to any gene: 5. Looked up from germline, CDR1 is MNHEY and CDR2 is SMNVEV (reference sequence). The CDR3 loop spans 15 amino acids. The CDR3 is CASSTWTGMNTEAFF. The CDR3 nucleotides read TGTGCCAGCAGTACTTGGACAGGGATGAACACTGAAGCTTTCTTT.

This chain joins TRBV30 and TRBJ2-3, with D perhaps TRBD1 (7 bases). Germline CDR1 is GTSNPN and CDR2 is SVGIG (reference sequence). Deletions cut 2 bases from V and 0 bases from J, with 12 bases between. This CDR3 region has 15 residues. In DNA, the CDR3 is TGTGCCTGGAGTCCCCAGGGGGGTAGCACAGATACGCAGTATTTT. It encodes CAWSPQGGSTDTQYF.

Remarks on this clone: Germline is not matched at one junction end, which may reflect a read error. The chain links TRBV27 to TRBJ2-2; no firm D call. CDR1 MNHEY and CDR2 SMNVEV come from the germline V gene (reference sequence). The CDR3 has 14 amino acids. The CDR3 region has the DNA TGTGCCAGCAGTTCTCAGAGGAACGCCGGGGAGCTGTTTTTT. This encodes CASSSQRNAGELFF.

This clone was observed a few times. The V call is TRBV28, the J call TRBJ1-5; D might be TRBD1 (5 bases). The CDR3 spans 14 residues. Trimming pared 5 bases from V and 3 bases from J, leaving 11 bases between. CDR1 is MDHEN and CDR2 is SYDVKM in the germline V gene. CDR3 bases: TGTGCCAGCAGTAACGGAGGGGACAATCAGCCCCAGCATTTT. It codes for CASSNGGDNQPQHF.

The CDR3 sequence: CASSLQLSTDTQYF. The CDR3 DNA reads TGTGCCAGCAGCTTACAGTTATCCACAGATACGCAGTATTTT. The chain joins TRBV6-5 to TRBJ2-3; unclear D gene. CDR1 and CDR2 from the germline V gene are MNHEY and SVGAGI. Trimming pared 6 bases from V and 2 bases from J, leaving 12 bases between. CDR3 length equals 14 residues.

CDR3: CASRPEGTGREQYF. The CDR3, as DNA: TGTGCCAGCAGACCGGAAGGGACAGGGAGGGAGCAGTACTTC. The gene calls are TRBV6-6 and TRBJ2-7, with TRBD1 matching over 9 bases. This CDR3 comprises 14 residues. From germline, CDR1 is MNHNY and CDR2 SVGAGI (reference sequence). The ends lost 6 bases at V and 7 bases at J; junction bases unmatched: 10.

This clone was found a few times. The V gene is TRBV18, the J gene TRBJ1-5; D uncertain. The CDR3 length is 14 residues. V gave up 4 bases and J gave up 5 bases, with 12 bases separating them. The germline gives CDR1 KGHSH, CDR2 LQKENI. In DNA form, the CDR3 reads TGTGCCAGCTCACGACTGGAAAATTATCAGCCCCAGCATTTT. Translated: CASSRLENYQPQHF.

The CDR3: CASSLDRDQPQHF. The CDR3 nucleotides are TGTGCCAGCAGCTTAGACAGGGATCAGCCCCAGCATTTT. V usage is TRBV7-2 and J usage is TRBJ1-5; the D gene is possibly TRBD1 (6 bases). V lost 1 base to trimming and J lost 5 bases, with 6 bases between them. This CDR3 spans 13 amino acids. Germline values: CDR1 SGHTA, CDR2 FQGNSA.

This rearrangement joins TRBV19 to TRBJ2-1; the match to TRBD1 covers 7 bases. Germline V gene lookup returns CDR1 LNHDA and CDR2 SQIVND (reference sequence). The CDR3 is 15 amino acids. J gave up 8 bases and V 7 bases, and 14 bases lay outside the gene matches. In DNA form, the CDR3 reads TGTGCCAGTACCCAAGACAGGGCCCCGAACGATGAGCAGTTCTTC. It yields the protein CASTQDRAPNDEQFF.

This chain links TRBV5-4 with TRBJ2-7; 9 positions match TRBD1. CDR1 and CDR2 from the germline V gene are SGHNT and YYREEE (reference sequence). The junction had 5 bases not matched to a gene; V was cut back by 0 bases and J by 4 bases. The CDR3 covers 15 residues. The CDR3: CASSLDGTGLYEQYF. CDR3 bases: TGTGCCAGCAGCTTGGATGGGACAGGGCTATACGAGCAGTACTTC.

V usage is TRBV12-3 or TRBV12-4 and J usage is TRBJ2-3; D is unclear. This CDR3 region has 10 residues. V gave up 9 bases and J gave up 7 bases, with 8 bases separating them. DNA of the CDR3: TGTGCCAGTACGAGGAATACGCAGTATTTT. This sequence encodes CASTRNTQYF.

The chain uses TRBV13 and TRBJ1-6; TRBD1 might be the D (5 bases). This CDR3 region has 17 residues. V was pared by 5 bases and J by 6 bases, with 20 bases between. Germline V CDR1 and CDR2: PRHDT, FYEKMQ (reference sequence). The CDR3: CASSQEFGHPVNSPLHF. Written as DNA, the CDR3 is TGTGCCAGCAGCCAGGAGTTCGGACACCCTGTTAATTCACCCCTCCACTTT.

The chain employs TRBV7-6 and TRBJ2-5, with D perhaps matching TRBD2 (6 bases). The V end was cut by 4 bases, the J end by 0 bases, with 12 bases between. This CDR3 region has 15 residues. Germline lookup yields CDR1 SGHVS and CDR2 FNYEAQ. CDR3 loop: CASSSPRGDQETQYF. DNA for the CDR3: TGTGCCAGCAGCTCCCCCCGCGGGGACCAAGAGACCCAGTACTTC.

This chain connects TRBV2 to TRBJ2-1, with D tentatively TRBD2 (5 bases). This CDR3 is built from 19 residues. Per germline, CDR1 SNHLY and CDR2 FYNNEI. V was pared by 5 bases and J by 0 bases, with 23 bases between. This chain's CDR3 is CASSPGPSRPISSYNEQFF. The CDR3 DNA sequence: TGTGCCAGCAGTCCCGGCCCTAGCCGTCCCATCAGCTCCTACAATGAGCAGTTCTTC.

V is TRBV5-4 and J is TRBJ2-1, with TRBD2 matching over 10 bases. This CDR3 spans 16 amino acids. The trim removed 3 bases at V and 3 bases at J, leaving 6 bases unmatched. The V gene's germline CDR1 is SGHNT and CDR2 YYREEE (reference sequence). The CDR3 is CASSSSGRGNYNEQFF. The CDR3 nucleotides are TGTGCCAGCAGCTCTAGCGGGAGAGGGAACTACAATGAGCAGTTCTTC.

The chain joins TRBV2 to TRBJ2-3; 11 bases map to TRBD2. V shed 2 bases, J shed 10 bases, and the junction held 8 bases outside the gene matches. The V gene's germline CDR1 is SNHLY and CDR2 FYNNEI. This CDR3 is 15 amino acids long. The CDR3 sequence is CASSERTSGFAAQYF. The DNA of the CDR3 is TGTGCCAGCAGTGAAAGGACTAGCGGGTTCGCCGCGCAGTATTTT.

The V and J genes are TRBV7-3 and TRBJ2-7; perhaps TRBD2 as D (6 bases). The germline V and J ends were trimmed by 4 bases and 6 bases, with 10 bases remaining between them. This CDR3 is 12 amino acids long. CDR1 is SGHTA, CDR2 FQGTGA, per germline. As DNA, the CDR3 is TGTGCCAGCAGCTCGGTGGGGGGCGAGCAGTACTTC. It yields the protein CASSSVGGEQYF.

The chain combines TRBV4-3 with TRBJ2-7; 12 bases match TRBD2. The CDR3 totals 15 residues. The germline V gene has CDR1 LGHNA and CDR2 YSLEER. The V gene end was trimmed by 4 bases and the J gene end by 3 bases; junction bases not matched to a gene: 4. The CDR3 region has the DNA TGCGCCAGCAGCCGGACGGGACTAGCGGGCTACGAGCAGTACTTC. Its protein product is CASSRTGLAGYEQYF.

This chain's CDR3 is CASSQETATNEKLFF. The CDR3 DNA is TGCGCCAGCAGCCAAGAAACCGCGACTAATGAAAAACTGTTTTTT. The rearrangement uses TRBV4-3 and TRBJ1-4, with D unclear. There are 15 residues in the CDR3. V was clipped by 0 bases and J by 2 bases, with 7 bases between them. Looked up from germline, CDR1 is LGHNA and CDR2 is YSLEER.

This clone was counted a single time. This rearrangement joins TRBV5-4 to TRBJ2-1; weak D call: TRBD2 (5 bases). The CDR3 is 14 amino acids. The germline V and J ends were trimmed by 4 bases and 3 bases, with 11 bases remaining between them. The germline CDR1 and CDR2 sequences are SGHNT and YYREEE (reference sequence). CDR3 nucleotides: TGTGCCAGCAGCGTGTTTGGGAGCTACAATGAGCAGTTCTTC. This gives the protein CASSVFGSYNEQFF.

The genes are TRBV4-1 and TRBJ2-2, with 8 bases aligning to TRBD2. CDR1 and CDR2 from the germline V gene are MGHRA and YSYEKL. The junction had 8 bases not matched to a gene; V was cut back by 0 bases and J by 5 bases. The CDR3 is 17 amino acids. This CDR3 reads CASSQDPGLGRTGELFF. The DNA of the CDR3 is TGCGCCAGCAGCCAAGATCCGGGACTAGGTCGGACCGGGGAGCTGTTTTTT.